These 21 T cell receptor beta chains were all obtained from the same sample, sequenced in a study of CD8+CD57+ T cells in acquired aplastic anemia. Profiling that covered TCR beta VDJ and CDR3 relied on genomic DNA as its template. Using its own MiXCR run on the reads, TCRdb lists one record per CDR3 protein. There are about 180,000 distinct CDR3 sequences in the sample; 45% to 50% occur only once, and approximately 2.9% lies in the top ten. The sequenced sample consisted of sorted CD4+, CD8+, or CD8+CD57+ T cells (not recorded which) from PBMCs. The receptor set was obtained from a human donor in good health.

Note on this clonotype: At one boundary the junction diverges from the germline segment, which might be a read error. V usage is TRBV7-8 and J usage is TRBJ1-6, with a possible D match to TRBD1 (6 bases). This CDR3 region has 16 residues. Germline CDR1 is SGHVS and CDR2 is FQNEAQ. In DNA, the CDR3 is TGTGCCAGCAGCCCCAGGACGGGGGGCAATAATTCACCCCTCCGCTTT. Translation gives CASSPRTGGNNSPLRF.

V and J are TRBV6-5 and TRBJ1-1; D perhaps matches TRBD1 (6 bases). The germline CDR1 and CDR2 sequences are MNHEY and SVGAGI. The V end was cut by 10 bases, the J end by 3 bases, with 21 bases between. The CDR3 runs 15 residues. CDR3 sequence: CATLAYGGRDTEAFF. The CDR3 bases are TGTGCCACCCTGGCGTACGGGGGGCGGGACACTGAAGCTTTCTTT.

J is TRBJ2-3 and V is TRBV7-6; D unresolved. The CDR3 is made up of 12 amino acids. V lost 5 bases and J 6 bases, leaving 9 bases between the germline ends. CDR1 and CDR2 (germline): SGHVS, FNYEAQ. The CDR3 loop is CASSPLSDTQYF. The CDR3 nucleotides read TGTGCCAGCAGCCCACTATCGGATACGCAGTATTTT.

A few counts support this clonotype. The gene calls are TRBV30 and TRBJ1-2; D unclear. The CDR3 spans 12 residues. Looked up from germline, CDR1 is GTSNPN and CDR2 is SVGIG (reference sequence). V was pared by 2 bases and J by 8 bases, with 12 bases between. CDR3 sequence reads: CAWSRGGPGYTF. The CDR3 bases are TGTGCCTGGAGTCGTGGAGGGCCCGGCTACACCTTC.

This clonotype has only a few counts. The genes are TRBV15 and TRBJ2-3; 13 bases map to TRBD2. Trimming took 1 base from V and 4 from J; bases not matched to a gene: 2. Germline V lookup: CDR1 LNHNV, CDR2 YYDKDF (reference sequence). The CDR3 spans 16 residues. CDR3 nucleotides: TGTGCCACCAGCAGAGGGACTAGCGGGGGTTCAGATACGCAGTATTTT. As protein: CATSRGTSGGSDTQYF.

This clonotype was observed at least ten times. The chain employs TRBV6-4 and TRBJ2-1; 10 nucleotides agree with TRBD2. CDR1 MRHNA and CDR2 SNTAGT come from the germline V gene. The CDR3 is 15 residues long. With V trimmed by 4 bases and J by 8 bases, 8 bases remained unmatched. CDR3 in amino acids: CASSGGRSGRDEQFF. The CDR3 DNA is TGTGCCAGCAGTGGTGGTCGAAGCGGGAGGGATGAGCAGTTCTTC.

This clonotype was picked up many times. The chain uses TRBV19 and TRBJ1-2; TRBD1 agrees at 8 bases. Germline V gives CDR1 LNHDA, CDR2 SQIVND (reference sequence). J lost 4 bases, V lost 4 bases, and 2 bases had no gene match. The CDR3 runs to 13 residues. In nucleotides, the CDR3 is TGTGCCAGTAGTACCGGGACAGGCTATGGCTACACCTTC. This sequence encodes CASSTGTGYGYTF.

The gene calls are TRBV12-5 and TRBJ2-5; D might be TRBD1 (6 bases). The CDR3 is 13 residues long. CDR1 is LGHNT and CDR2 is FRNRAP in the germline V gene. Trimming cost V 7 bases and J 5 bases, with 14 bases left between them. CDR3 amino acids: CASADSPGETQYF. The CDR3, as DNA: TGTGCTAGTGCGGACAGTCCGGGGGAGACCCAGTACTTC.

This clonotype was found many times. The gene calls are TRBV7-9 and TRBJ1-3; TRBD1 is a possible D gene (5 bases). Germline CDR1 and CDR2: SEHNR and FQNEAQ (reference sequence). V shed 5 bases and J shed 2 bases, with 13 bases lying between them. CDR3 size: 15 residues. CDR3: CASSPSGGAGNTIYF. CDR3 bases: TGTGCCAGCAGCCCCTCCGGGGGGGCTGGAAACACCATATATTTT.

The CDR3 reads CATSRDRAGGVYEQYF. The CDR3, as DNA: TGTGCCACCAGCAGAGATCGAGCGGGGGGGGTCTACGAGCAGTACTTC. This rearrangement joins TRBV15 to TRBJ2-7, with 10 nucleotides matching TRBD2. Germline assignment: CDR1 LNHNV and CDR2 YYDKDF (reference sequence). The CDR3 is 16 residues long. The V gene end was trimmed by 0 bases and the J gene end by 3 bases; junction bases not matched to a gene: 5.

This clonotype was seen many times. The rearrangement joins TRBV15 to TRBJ1-1; 8 bases are shared with TRBD1. CDR3 length: 15 amino acids. Germline V gives CDR1 LNHNV, CDR2 YYDKDF (reference sequence). V trimming: 5 bases; J trimming: 5 bases; junction bases outside the gene matches: 10. The CDR3 here is CATSPGGAPRTEAFF. The CDR3 bases are TGTGCCACCAGCCCAGGGGGCGCCCCGAGGACTGAAGCTTTCTTT.

With respect to this clonotype: The CDR3 does not end in the conserved phenylalanine or tryptophan, so this is likely a read error. The V and J genes are TRBV29-1 and TRBJ2-7; D is ambiguous. Trimming removed 5 bases from V and 6 bases from J, with 14 bases in between. CDR1 is SQVTM, CDR2 ANQGSEA, per germline. The CDR3 extends over 12 amino acids. CDR3 loop: CSVSQDTCEQYS. The CDR3 DNA is TGCAGCGTTTCCCAAGACACCTGCGAGCAGTACTCC.

V usage is TRBV20-1 and J usage is TRBJ1-6, with D hard to call. V was pared by 1 base and J by 10 bases, with 14 bases between. This CDR3 region has 14 residues. From germline, CDR1 is DFQATT and CDR2 SNEGSKA (reference sequence). The CDR3 sequence is CSARGSEGSSPLHF. The CDR3, as DNA: TGCAGTGCTAGAGGTTCGGAGGGTTCCTCACCCCTCCACTTT.

This clonotype was recorded many times. The genes are TRBV6-1 and TRBJ2-7; the D is unclear. The V end was cut by 7 bases, the J end by 2 bases, with 15 bases between. This CDR3 region has 14 residues. Germline V lookup: CDR1 MNHNS, CDR2 SASEGT. The CDR3 DNA reads as TGTGCCAGCACCGACTCATTAAGCCCCTACGAGCAGTACTTC. This translates into CASTDSLSPYEQYF.

This clonotype was counted at least ten times. The rearrangement joins TRBV10-3 to TRBJ1-5, with D unclear. The length of the CDR3 is 13 residues. Germline V gene lookup returns CDR1 ENHRY and CDR2 SYGVKD. V lost 7 bases, J lost 0 bases, and 7 bases lay in between. CDR3 nucleotides: TGTGCCATCAAGGACGGTAGCAATCAGCCCCAGCATTTT. The encoded protein is CAIKDGSNQPQHF.

The CDR3 here is CASNDSPYNEQFF. The CDR3 nucleotides read TGTGCCAGCAACGACAGTCCCTACAATGAGCAGTTCTTC. The chain combines TRBV7-9 with TRBJ2-1, with D maybe TRBD1 (5 bases). Per the germline V gene, CDR1 is SEHNR and CDR2 is FQNEAQ (reference sequence). Trimming removed 7 bases from V and 2 bases from J, with 9 bases in between. The CDR3 contains 13 residues.

This clonotype was counted once. The V and J genes are TRBV4-2 and TRBJ2-1, with 8 nucleotides matching TRBD2. V dropped 4 bases and J dropped 11; count of bases not matched to a gene: 10. Germline CDR1 is LGHNA and CDR2 is YNFKEQ. The CDR3 loop spans 14 amino acids. The chain's CDR3 is CASSRGGSGAQQFF. The CDR3 nucleotides read TGTGCCAGCAGCCGCGGGGGGTCGGGAGCTCAGCAGTTCTTC.

This clonotype was seen only a few times. The V gene is TRBV12-3 or TRBV12-4, the J gene TRBJ1-2; 8 bases fit TRBD1. This CDR3 has 17 amino acids. Trimming took 1 base from V and 8 from J; bases not matched to a gene: 15. CDR3 loop: CASSLEIGTGGGKGYTF. The CDR3 DNA reads TGTGCCAGCAGTTTAGAAATCGGGACAGGAGGGGGTAAGGGCTACACCTTC.

This clonotype was seen repeatedly, ten times or more. The chain employs TRBV6-1 and TRBJ2-3; 10 bases agree with TRBD2. The CDR3 sequence is 14 residues long. V lost 5 bases, J lost 9 bases, and 8 bases stayed unmatched. In germline, CDR1 is MNHNS, CDR2 SASEGT. For the CDR3, the DNA is TGTGCCAGCAGTCCCGGGACTAGCGAACAGACGCAGTATTTT. This translates into CASSPGTSEQTQYF.

Many counts were recorded for this clonotype. This chain joins TRBV20-1 and TRBJ2-3; D possibly corresponds to TRBD1 (5 bases). In germline, CDR1 is DFQATT, CDR2 SNEGSKA (reference sequence). V was shortened by 0 bases and J by 2 bases, with 15 bases between the two germline ends. This CDR3 has 16 amino acids. The CDR3 coding sequence is TGCAGTGCTAGAGATCTTGCCAGGGCGAACACAGATACGCAGTATTTT. Translating gives CSARDLARANTDTQYF.

The chain couples TRBV7-2 to TRBJ1-2; 8 nucleotides agree with TRBD1. The V gene's germline CDR1 is SGHTA and CDR2 FQGNSA. Germline trimming cut 1 base from V and 4 bases from J; bases unmatched to any gene: 5. This CDR3 comprises 15 residues. The DNA for the CDR3 is TGTGCCAGCAGCTTAGGGGACAGGACCTTCTATGGCTACACCTTC. Protein product: CASSLGDRTFYGYTF. The full variable domain, with the rest looked up from reference TRBV7-2 and TRBJ1-2, is GAGVSQSPSNKVTEKGKDVELRCDPISGHTALYWYRQSLGQGLEFLIYFQGNSAPDKSGLPSDRFSAERTGGSVSTLTIQRTQQEDSAVYLCASSLGDRTFYGYTFGSGTRLTVV.